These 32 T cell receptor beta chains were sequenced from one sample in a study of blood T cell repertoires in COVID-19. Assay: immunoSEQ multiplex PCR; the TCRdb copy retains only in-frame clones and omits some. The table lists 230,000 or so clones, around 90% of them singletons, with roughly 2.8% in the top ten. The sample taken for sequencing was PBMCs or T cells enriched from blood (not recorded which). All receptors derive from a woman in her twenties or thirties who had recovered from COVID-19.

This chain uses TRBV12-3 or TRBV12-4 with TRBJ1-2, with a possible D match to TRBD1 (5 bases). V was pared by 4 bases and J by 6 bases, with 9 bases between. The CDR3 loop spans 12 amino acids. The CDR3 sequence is CASSSTVHGYTF. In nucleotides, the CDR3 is TGTGCCAGCAGTTCGACAGTTCATGGCTACACCTTC.

CDR3 residues: CASSDKMGQGNYGYTF. In nucleotides, the CDR3 is TGCGCCAGCAGCGACAAAATGGGACAGGGAAACTATGGCTACACCTTC. The chain is built from TRBV4-1 and TRBJ1-2; 9 bases map to TRBD1. J lost 2 bases, V lost 5 bases, and 9 bases had no gene match. Germline V gene data show CDR1 as MGHRA and CDR2 as YSYEKL. The CDR3 has 16 amino acids.

CDR3 residues: CASSEYPAATNTDTQYF. Here the CDR3 DNA reads TGTGCCAGCAGTGAATATCCCGCAGCTACTAACACAGATACGCAGTATTTT. The chain links TRBV25-1 to TRBJ2-3, with no clear D. This CDR3 has 17 residues. Germline assignment: CDR1 MGHDK and CDR2 SYGVNS. V was shortened by 0 bases and J by 2 bases, with 15 bases between the two germline ends.

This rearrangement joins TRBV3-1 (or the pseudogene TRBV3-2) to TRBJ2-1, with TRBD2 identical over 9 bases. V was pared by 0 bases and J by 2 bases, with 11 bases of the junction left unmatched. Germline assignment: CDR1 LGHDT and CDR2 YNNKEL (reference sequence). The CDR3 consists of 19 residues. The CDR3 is CASSQEFSGGFVPYNEQFF. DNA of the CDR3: TGTGCCAGCAGCCAAGAGTTTAGCGGGGGTTTTGTTCCCTACAATGAGCAGTTCTTC.

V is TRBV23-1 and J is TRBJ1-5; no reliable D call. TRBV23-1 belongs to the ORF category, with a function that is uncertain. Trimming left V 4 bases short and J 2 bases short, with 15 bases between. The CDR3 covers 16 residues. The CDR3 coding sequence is TGCGCCAGCAGTCCCCCCGAGGAAATAGGCAATCAGCCCCAGCATTTT. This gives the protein CASSPPEEIGNQPQHF.

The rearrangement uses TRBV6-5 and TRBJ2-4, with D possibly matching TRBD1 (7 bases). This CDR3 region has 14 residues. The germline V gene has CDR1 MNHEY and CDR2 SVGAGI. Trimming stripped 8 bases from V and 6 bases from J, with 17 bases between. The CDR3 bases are TGTGCCAGCTCAGTCGGAGGGGGCGGAAACATTCAGTACTTC. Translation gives CASSVGGGGNIQYF.

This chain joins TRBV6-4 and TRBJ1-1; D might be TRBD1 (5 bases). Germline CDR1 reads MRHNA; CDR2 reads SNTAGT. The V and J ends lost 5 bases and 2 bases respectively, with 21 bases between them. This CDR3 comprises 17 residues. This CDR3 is CASSSDSQARDNTEAFF. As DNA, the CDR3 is TGTGCCAGCAGTTCCGACAGTCAAGCAAGAGACAACACTGAAGCTTTCTTT.

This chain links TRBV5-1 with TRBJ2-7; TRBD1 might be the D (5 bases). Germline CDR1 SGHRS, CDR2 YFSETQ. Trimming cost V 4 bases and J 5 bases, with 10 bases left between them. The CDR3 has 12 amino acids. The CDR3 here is CASSLRQNEQYF. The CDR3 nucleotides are TGCGCCAGCAGCCTTCGACAGAACGAGCAGTACTTC.

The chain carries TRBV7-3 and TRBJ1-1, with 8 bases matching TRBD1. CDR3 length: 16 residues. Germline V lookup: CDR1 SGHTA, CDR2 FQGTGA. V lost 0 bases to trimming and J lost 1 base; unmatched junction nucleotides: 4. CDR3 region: CASSLTWDRRNTEAFF. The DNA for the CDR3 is TGTGCCAGCAGCTTAACATGGGACAGGAGGAACACTGAAGCTTTCTTT.

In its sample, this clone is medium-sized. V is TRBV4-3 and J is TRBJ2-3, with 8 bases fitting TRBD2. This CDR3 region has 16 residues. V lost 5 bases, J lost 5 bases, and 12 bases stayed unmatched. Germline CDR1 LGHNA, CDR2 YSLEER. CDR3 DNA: TGCGCCAGCAGCTCTCCGGCGAGCGGGGGCCAAGATACGCAGTATTTT. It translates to CASSSPASGGQDTQYF.

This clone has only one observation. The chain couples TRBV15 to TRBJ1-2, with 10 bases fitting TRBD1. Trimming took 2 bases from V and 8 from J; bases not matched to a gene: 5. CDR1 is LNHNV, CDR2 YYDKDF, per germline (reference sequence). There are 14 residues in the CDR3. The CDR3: CATSRYDRGQGYTF. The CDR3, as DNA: TGTGCCACCAGCAGATACGACAGGGGGCAAGGCTACACCTTC.

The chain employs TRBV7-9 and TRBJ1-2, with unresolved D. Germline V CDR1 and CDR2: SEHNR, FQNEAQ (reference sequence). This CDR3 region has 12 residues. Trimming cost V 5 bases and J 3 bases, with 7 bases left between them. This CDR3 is CASSPQDYGYTF. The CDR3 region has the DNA TGTGCCAGCAGCCCGCAGGACTATGGCTACACCTTC.

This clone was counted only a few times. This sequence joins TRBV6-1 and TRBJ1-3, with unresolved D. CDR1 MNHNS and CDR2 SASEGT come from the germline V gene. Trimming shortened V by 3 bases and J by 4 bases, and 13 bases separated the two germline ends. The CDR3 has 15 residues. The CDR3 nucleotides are TGTGCCAGCAGTGACAATCTCGGGTTAGGAAACACCATATATTTT. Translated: CASSDNLGLGNTIYF.

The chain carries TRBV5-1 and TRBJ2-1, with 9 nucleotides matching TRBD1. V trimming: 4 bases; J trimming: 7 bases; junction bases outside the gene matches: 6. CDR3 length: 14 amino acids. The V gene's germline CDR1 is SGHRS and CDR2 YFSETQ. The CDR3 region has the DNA TGCGCCAGCAGCCGGGACAGGGAGTCGAATGAGCAGTTCTTC. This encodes CASSRDRESNEQFF. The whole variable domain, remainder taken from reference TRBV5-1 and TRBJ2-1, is KAGVTQTPRYLIKTRGQQVTLSCSPISGHRSVSWYQQTPGQGLQFLFEYFSETQRNKGNFPGRFSGRQFSNSRSEMNVSTLELGDSALYLCASSRDRESNEQFFGPGTRLTVL.

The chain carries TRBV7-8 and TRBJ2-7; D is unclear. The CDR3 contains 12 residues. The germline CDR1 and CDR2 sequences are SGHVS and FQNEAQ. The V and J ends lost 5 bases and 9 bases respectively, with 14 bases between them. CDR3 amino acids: CASSLPPFPQYF. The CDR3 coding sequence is TGTGCCAGCAGCCTTCCCCCTTTCCCGCAGTACTTC.

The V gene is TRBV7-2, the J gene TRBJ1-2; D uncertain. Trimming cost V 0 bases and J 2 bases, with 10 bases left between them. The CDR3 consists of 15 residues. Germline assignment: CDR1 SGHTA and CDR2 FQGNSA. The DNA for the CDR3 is TGTGCCAGCAGCTTAGCGTTATTTCGGAACTATGGCTACACCTTC. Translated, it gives CASSLALFRNYGYTF.

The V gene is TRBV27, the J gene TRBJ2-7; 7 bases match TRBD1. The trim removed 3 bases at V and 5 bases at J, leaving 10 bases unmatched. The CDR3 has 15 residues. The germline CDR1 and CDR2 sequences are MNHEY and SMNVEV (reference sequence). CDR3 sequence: CASSLAPDRAHEQYF. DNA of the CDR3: TGTGCCAGCAGTTTGGCACCTGACAGGGCCCACGAGCAGTACTTC.

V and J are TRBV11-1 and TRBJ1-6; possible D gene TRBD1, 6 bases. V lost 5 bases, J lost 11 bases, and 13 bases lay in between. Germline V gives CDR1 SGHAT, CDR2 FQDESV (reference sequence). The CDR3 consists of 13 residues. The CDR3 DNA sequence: TGTGCCAGCAGCCCCACAGGGAGGGCACCCCTCCACTTT. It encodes CASSPTGRAPLHF.

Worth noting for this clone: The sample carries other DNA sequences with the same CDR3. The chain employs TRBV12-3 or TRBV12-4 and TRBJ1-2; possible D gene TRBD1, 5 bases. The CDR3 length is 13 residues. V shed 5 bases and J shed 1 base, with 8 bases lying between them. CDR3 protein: CASSQTVNYGYTF. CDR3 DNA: TGTGCCAGCAGTCAGACAGTTAACTATGGCTACACCTTC.

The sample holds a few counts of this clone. In nucleotides, the CDR3 is TGCAGCGTTGAAGATAGGTCGGGGTACGAGCAGTACTTC. Protein product: CSVEDRSGYEQYF. This chain connects TRBV29-1 to TRBJ2-7, with D possibly TRBD2 on 5 matching bases. The V and J ends lost 0 bases and 4 bases respectively, with 10 bases between them. There are 13 residues in the CDR3. Germline-derived CDR1 and CDR2 are SQVTM and ANQGSEA.

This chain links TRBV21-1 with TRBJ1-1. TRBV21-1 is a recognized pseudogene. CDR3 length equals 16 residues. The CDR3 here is CASSKALWGFSGEAFF. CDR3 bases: TGTGCCAGCAGCAAAGCGCTTTGGGGATTCAGCGGTGAAGCTTTCTTT.

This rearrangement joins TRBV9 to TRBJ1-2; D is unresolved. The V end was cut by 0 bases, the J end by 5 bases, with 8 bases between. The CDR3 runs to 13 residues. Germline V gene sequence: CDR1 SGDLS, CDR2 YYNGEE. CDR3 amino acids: CASSVDQRYGYTF. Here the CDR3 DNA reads TGTGCCAGCAGCGTAGATCAGCGATATGGCTACACCTTC.

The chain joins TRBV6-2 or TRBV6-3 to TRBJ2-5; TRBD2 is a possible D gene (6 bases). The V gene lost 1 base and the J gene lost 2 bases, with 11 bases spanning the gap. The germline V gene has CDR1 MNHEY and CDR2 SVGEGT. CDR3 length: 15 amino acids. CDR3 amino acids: CASSYLASVQETQYF. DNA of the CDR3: TGTGCCAGCAGTTACTTGGCTAGCGTACAAGAGACCCAGTACTTC.

The CDR3 protein is CASRIDRGLGSGYTF. CDR3 nucleotide sequence: TGTGCCAGCAGGATCGACAGGGGGTTAGGTAGTGGCTACACCTTC. This chain joins TRBV6-5 and TRBJ1-2, with TRBD1 matching over 9 bases. V shed 6 bases and J 7 bases; nucleotides not matched to a gene: 12. Germline V gene sequence: CDR1 MNHEY, CDR2 SVGAGI. CDR3 size: 15 residues.

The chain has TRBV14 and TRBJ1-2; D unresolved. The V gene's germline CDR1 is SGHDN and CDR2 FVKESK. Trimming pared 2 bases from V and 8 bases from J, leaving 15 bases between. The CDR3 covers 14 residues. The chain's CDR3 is CASSQLDGIYGYTF. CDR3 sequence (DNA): TGTGCCAGCAGCCAACTGGACGGGATTTACGGCTACACCTTC.

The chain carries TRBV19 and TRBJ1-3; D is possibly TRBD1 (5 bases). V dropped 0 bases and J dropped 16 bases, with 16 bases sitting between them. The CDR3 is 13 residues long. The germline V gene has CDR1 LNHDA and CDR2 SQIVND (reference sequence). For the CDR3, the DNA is TGTGCCAGTAGTATAGAGGCTGGCGGGCGGGGGTATTTT. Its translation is CASSIEAGGRGYF.

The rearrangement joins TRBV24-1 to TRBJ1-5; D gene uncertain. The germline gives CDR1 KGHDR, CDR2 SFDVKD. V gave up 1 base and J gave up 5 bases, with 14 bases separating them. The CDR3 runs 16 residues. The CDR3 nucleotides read TGTGCCACCAGTGATTTCCCCCCCACACTAGATCAGCCCCAGCATTTT. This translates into CATSDFPPTLDQPQHF.

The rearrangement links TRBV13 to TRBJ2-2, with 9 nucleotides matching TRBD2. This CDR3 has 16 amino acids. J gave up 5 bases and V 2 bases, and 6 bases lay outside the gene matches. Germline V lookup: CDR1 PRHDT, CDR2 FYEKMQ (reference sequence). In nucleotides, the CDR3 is TGTGCCAGCAGCTTACAGCGGGGGGCCGGGACCGGGGAGCTGTTTTTT. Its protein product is CASSLQRGAGTGELFF.

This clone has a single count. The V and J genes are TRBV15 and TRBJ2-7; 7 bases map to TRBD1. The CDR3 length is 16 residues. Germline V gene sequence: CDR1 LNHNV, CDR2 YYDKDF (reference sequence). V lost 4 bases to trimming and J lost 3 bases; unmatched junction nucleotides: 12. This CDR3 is CATSTRRGQVVYEQYF. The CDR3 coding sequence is TGTGCCACCAGCACCAGAAGGGGGCAGGTCGTCTACGAGCAGTACTTC.

The CDR3 nucleotides are TGTGCCAGCAGCTTAGGGGGGCGTGGGAACACTGAAGCTTTCTTT. As protein: CASSLGGRGNTEAFF. V gene TRBV7-2 combines with J gene TRBJ1-1; TRBD1 might be the D (6 bases). Per germline, CDR1 SGHTA and CDR2 FQGNSA. CDR3 length equals 15 residues. Trimming cost V 1 base and J 1 base, with 10 bases left between them.

The CDR3 sequence is CASSGYSTGTFTDTQYF. The CDR3 DNA is TGTGCCAGCAGCGGATATTCGACAGGAACCTTCACAGATACGCAGTATTTT. The chain carries TRBV5-5 and TRBJ2-3; a weak D match, TRBD1 (6 bases). Germline CDR1 and CDR2: SGHKS and YYEKEE (reference sequence). The V end was cut by 4 bases, the J end by 2 bases, with 20 bases between. The length of the CDR3 is 17 residues.

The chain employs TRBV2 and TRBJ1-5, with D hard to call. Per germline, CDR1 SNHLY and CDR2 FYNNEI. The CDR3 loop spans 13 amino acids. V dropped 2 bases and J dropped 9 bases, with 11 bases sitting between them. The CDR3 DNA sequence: TGTGCCAGCAGTGAAAAGTTTCTCGGGCCCCAGCATTTT. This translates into CASSEKFLGPQHF. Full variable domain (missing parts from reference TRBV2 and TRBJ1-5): EPEVTQTPSHQVTQMGQEVILRCVPISNHLYFYWYRQILGQKVEFLVSFYNNEISEKSEIFDDQFSVERPDGSNFTLKIRSTKLEDSAMYFCASSEKFLGPQHFGDGTRLSIL.